This T cell receptor beta chain was documented in a study of blood T cell repertoires in COVID-19. The trim removed 6 bases at V and 3 bases at J, leaving 7 bases unmatched. The CDR3 covers 14 residues. CDR1 is MNHEY and CDR2 is SVGEGT in the germline V gene. Here immunoSEQ multiplex PCR was the method, and the copy in TCRdb shows in-frame clones only, minus some. The sample shows just under 150,000 clones, around 87% of them seen only once. The receptor's source is a man aged 45 to 65 who had recovered from COVID-19. The V and J genes are TRBV6-2 or TRBV6-3 and TRBJ2-7; 8 bases are shared with TRBD2. Sequenced input: peripheral blood. CDR3 nucleotides: TGTGCCAGCAGCCCCTCCGCGGGGGGCTACGAGCAGTACTTC. This translates into CASSPSAGGYEQYF.